Below are 11 T cell receptor beta chains sequenced from a single sample in a study of blood T cell repertoires in COVID-19. Sequenced by immunoSEQ multiplex PCR; TCRdb stores in-frame clones only, minus some. The sample has roughly 320,000 clones; 85% to 90% are singletons. Sequenced input: peripheral blood. These receptor sequences come from a woman between 45 and 60 years old with COVID-19, enrolled during active disease.

CDR3 nucleotide sequence: TGTGCCAGCAGCTTGGGGGGGAACACTGAAGCTTTCTTT. This gives the protein CASSLGGNTEAFF. The chain links TRBV11-2 to TRBJ1-1; a weak D match, TRBD1 (5 bases). Germline V gene lookup returns CDR1 SGHAT and CDR2 FQNNGV. V was cut by 3 bases and J by 1 base, with 6 bases left in between. The CDR3 runs 13 residues.

The rearrangement uses TRBV18 and TRBJ2-7; 13 positions match TRBD2. The CDR3 is made up of 18 amino acids. Germline V gene sequence: CDR1 KGHSH, CDR2 LQKENI. The J segment lost 5 bases and the V segment lost 3 bases, leaving 13 bases of the junction unmatched. The CDR3 DNA is TGTGCCAGCTCACCGGGTAGGACTAGCGGGAGAATTCGGAACGAGCAGTACTTC. This gives the protein CASSPGRTSGRIRNEQYF.

The rearrangement links TRBV24-1 to TRBJ2-1; no firm D call. V was cut by 7 bases and J by 5 bases, with 8 bases left in between. Germline V gene sequence: CDR1 KGHDR, CDR2 SFDVKD. This CDR3 has 12 residues. CDR3 DNA sequence: TGTGCCACCAGCCCCTTAGACAATGAGCAGTTCTTC. This codes for CATSPLDNEQFF.

The V call is TRBV4-1, the J call TRBJ1-4; weak D call: TRBD1 (5 bases). This CDR3 comprises 15 residues. The ends were cut back, 0 bases at V and 5 bases at J, with 10 bases in the middle. The V gene's germline CDR1 is MGHRA and CDR2 YSYEKL. The CDR3 spells CASSQDGGGNEKLFF. The CDR3 coding sequence is TGCGCCAGCAGCCAAGATGGGGGGGGGAATGAAAAACTGTTTTTT.

V is TRBV6-5 and J is TRBJ2-3; 7 bases map to TRBD1. CDR3 size: 12 residues. The J segment lost 7 bases and the V segment lost 5 bases, leaving 3 bases of the junction unmatched. CDR1 is MNHEY, CDR2 SVGAGI, per germline. The CDR3 region has the DNA TGTGCCAGCAGTCCACAGGGGTATACGCAGTATTTT. Translated, it gives CASSPQGYTQYF.

The chain recombines TRBV4-1 with TRBJ1-2; D possibly corresponds to TRBD1 (5 bases). CDR3 length equals 13 residues. V was cut by 0 bases and J by 5 bases, with 7 bases left in between. Germline V CDR1 and CDR2: MGHRA, YSYEKL. CDR3 in amino acids: CASSQEGLYGYTF. CDR3 DNA: TGCGCCAGCAGCCAAGAGGGGCTATATGGCTACACCTTC.

This chain connects TRBV11-1 to TRBJ2-3; 10 bases fit TRBD2. The CDR3 extends over 16 amino acids. V lost 3 bases, J lost 2 bases, and 5 bases stayed unmatched. Germline V lookup: CDR1 SGHAT, CDR2 FQDESV (reference sequence). The CDR3 DNA follows: TGTGCCAGCAGCTTGCGAGCGGGAGGGATCACAGATACGCAGTATTTT. Amino acid sequence: CASSLRAGGITDTQYF.

The sample holds one count of this clone. The V gene is TRBV5-4, the J gene TRBJ1-4, with 7 bases that match TRBD1. Losses at the gene ends were 5 bases for V and 4 bases for J; bases not matched to a gene: 11. Germline V gene data show CDR1 as SGHNT and CDR2 as YYREEE (reference sequence). The CDR3 contains 16 residues. In DNA, the CDR3 is TGTGCCAGCAGTTTTAAACTGACAGGGTATAATGAAAAACTGTTTTTT. Translated, it gives CASSFKLTGYNEKLFF.

The chain links TRBV4-1 to TRBJ2-7; TRBD2 matches 15 bases. This CDR3 has 19 residues. J gave up 0 bases and V 5 bases, and 11 bases lay outside the gene matches. The V gene's germline CDR1 is MGHRA and CDR2 YSYEKL. The CDR3 nucleotides are TGCGCCAGCAGCAAGGGACTAGCGGGAGGTCGCAACAGCTCCTACGAGCAGTACTTC. Translated, it gives CASSKGLAGGRNSSYEQYF.

The chain links TRBV3-1 (or the pseudogene TRBV3-2) to TRBJ2-2, with a weak D call TRBD2 (5 bases). V was clipped by 5 bases and J by 7 bases, with 23 bases between them. In germline, CDR1 is LGHDT, CDR2 YNNKEL (reference sequence). The CDR3 has 17 amino acids. CDR3 bases: TGTGCCAGCAGCTTGGGCCCCCTGGCGGGTTCCATCGGGGAGCTGTTTTTT. This translates into CASSLGPLAGSIGELFF.

The chain recombines TRBV30 with TRBJ1-5; D call uncertain. The CDR3 runs 15 residues. Per the germline V gene, CDR1 is GTSNPN and CDR2 is SVGIG (reference sequence). V lost 4 bases, J lost 2 bases, and 15 bases lay in between. The CDR3 DNA sequence: TGTGCCTGGACCCCGGAGGGCGGCGGCAATCAGCCCCAGCATTTT. Translation: CAWTPEGGGNQPQHF.